This T cell receptor (beta chain) was recovered during a study of control samples from healthy donors and cancer patients. This CDR3 has 13 residues. The germline gives CDR1 MNHEY, CDR2 SVGAGI. V gave up 0 bases and J gave up 3 bases, with 5 bases separating them. The data were produced by immunoSEQ multiplex PCR, yet TCRdb's version contains in-frame clones alone and is incomplete. The specimen's table records 150,000 to 200,000 clones. This clonotype was obtained from a woman aged 30 to 39 in good health. The chain joins TRBV6-5 to TRBJ1-1; D gene ambiguous. Sequencing used blood. CDR3 region: CASSYSSYTEAFF. The CDR3 bases are TGTGCCAGCAGTTACTCGAGCTACACTGAAGCTTTCTTT.